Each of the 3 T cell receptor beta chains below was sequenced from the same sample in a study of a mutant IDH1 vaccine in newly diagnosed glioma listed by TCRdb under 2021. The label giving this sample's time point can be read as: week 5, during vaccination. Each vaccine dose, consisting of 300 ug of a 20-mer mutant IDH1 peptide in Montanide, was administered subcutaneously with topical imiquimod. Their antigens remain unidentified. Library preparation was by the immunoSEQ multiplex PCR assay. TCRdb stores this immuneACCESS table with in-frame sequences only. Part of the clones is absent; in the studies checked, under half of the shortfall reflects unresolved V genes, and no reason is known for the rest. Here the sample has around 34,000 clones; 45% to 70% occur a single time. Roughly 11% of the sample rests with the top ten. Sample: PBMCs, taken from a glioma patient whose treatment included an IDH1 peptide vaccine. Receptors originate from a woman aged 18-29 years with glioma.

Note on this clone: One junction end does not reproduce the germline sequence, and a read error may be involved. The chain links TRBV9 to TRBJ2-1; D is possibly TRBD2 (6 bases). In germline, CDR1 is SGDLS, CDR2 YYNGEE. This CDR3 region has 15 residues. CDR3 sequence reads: CASSVADFSYNEQFF. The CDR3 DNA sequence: TGTGCCAGCAGTGTAGCGGACTTCTCCTACAATGAGCAGTTCTTC.

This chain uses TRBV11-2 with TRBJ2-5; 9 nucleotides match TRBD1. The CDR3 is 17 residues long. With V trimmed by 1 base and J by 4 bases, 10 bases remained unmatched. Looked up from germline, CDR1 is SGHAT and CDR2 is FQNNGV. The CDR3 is CASSLGVSGQGGETQYF. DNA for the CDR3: TGTGCCAGCAGCTTAGGGGTTTCGGGACAGGGAGGAGAGACCCAGTACTTC.

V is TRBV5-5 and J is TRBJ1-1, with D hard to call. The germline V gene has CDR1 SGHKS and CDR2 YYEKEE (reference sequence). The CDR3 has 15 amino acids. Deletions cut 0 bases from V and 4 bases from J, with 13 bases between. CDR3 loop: CASSLGPSGGTEAFF. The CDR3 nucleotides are TGTGCCAGCAGCTTGGGGCCCTCTGGTGGCACTGAAGCTTTCTTT.